This entry lists 25 T cell receptor beta chains sequenced from one sample in a study of T cell responses to AZD1222 COVID-19 vaccine. Method: immunoSEQ multiplex PCR; TCRdb's copy keeps in-frame clones and lacks some. The sample yields fewer than 110,000 clones, roughly nine tenths seen once. Sample: peripheral blood, taken on day 0 of AZD1222 vaccination. The receptors were gathered from an adult in good health.

Here the CDR3 DNA reads TGTGCCAGCAGCTCCCAAAGGGGAGACAGCGAGCAGTACTTC. It specifies CASSSQRGDSEQYF. The chain couples TRBV11-3 to TRBJ2-7, with D perhaps assigned TRBD1 or TRBD2 (5 bases each). Germline CDR1 reads SGHNT; CDR2 reads YENEEA. The V end was cut by 4 bases, the J end by 6 bases, with 16 bases between. The CDR3 runs to 14 residues.

V gene TRBV7-9 combines with J gene TRBJ2-7, with D hard to call. CDR1 and CDR2 (germline): SEHNR, FQNEAQ (reference sequence). This CDR3 spans 13 amino acids. Trimming pared 0 bases from V and 5 bases from J, leaving 8 bases between. CDR3 residues: CASSLAGKDEQYF. The CDR3 region has the DNA TGTGCCAGCAGCTTAGCGGGGAAGGACGAGCAGTACTTC.

V gene TRBV28 combines with J gene TRBJ2-6, with 10 bases identical to TRBD2. CDR1 is MDHEN, CDR2 SYDVKM, per germline. The junction had 18 bases not matched to a gene; V was cut back by 6 bases and J by 1 base. The CDR3 consists of 21 residues. The CDR3 here is CASSPGGATSGTTSGANVLTF. The CDR3 DNA sequence: TGTGCCAGCAGCCCGGGGGGGGCCACTAGCGGGACTACTTCTGGGGCCAACGTCCTGACTTTC.

The chain couples TRBV4-1 to TRBJ2-1; perhaps TRBD2 as D (5 bases). CDR1 MGHRA and CDR2 YSYEKL come from the germline V gene. The CDR3 runs 16 residues. V was clipped by 0 bases and J by 4 bases, with 13 bases between them. Here the CDR3 reads CASSQDLALAYNEQFF. CDR3 sequence (DNA): TGCGCCAGCAGCCAAGATCTCGCTCTAGCTTACAATGAGCAGTTCTTC.

The chain employs TRBV7-2 and TRBJ1-6; TRBD1 is a possible D gene (5 bases). V was pared by 5 bases and J by 5 bases, with 13 bases between. This CDR3 contains 15 residues. The V gene's germline CDR1 is SGHTA and CDR2 FQGNSA. The CDR3 sequence: CASSRATVNNSPLHF. CDR3 bases: TGTGCCAGCAGCCGTGCGACAGTTAATAATTCACCCCTCCACTTT.

This rearrangement joins TRBV7-8 to TRBJ1-1; possibly TRBD1 for D (6 bases). The V gene lost 2 bases and the J gene lost 4 bases, with 11 bases spanning the gap. Germline V CDR1 and CDR2: SGHVS, FQNEAQ. The CDR3 runs to 14 residues. The CDR3 loop is CASSLMGGGTEAFF. DNA for the CDR3: TGTGCCAGCAGCTTAATGGGAGGGGGCACTGAAGCTTTCTTT.

The chain is built from TRBV19 and TRBJ1-1, with 7 bases identical to TRBD1. The length of the CDR3 is 13 residues. The V segment lost 7 bases and the J segment 6 bases; nucleotides outside the gene matches: 8. CDR1 is LNHDA, CDR2 SQIVND, per germline (reference sequence). The CDR3 coding sequence is TGTGCCAGTAAAACGACAGGGAGCTCTGAAGCTTTCTTT. It codes for CASKTTGSSEAFF.

Note on this clone: One end of the junction is discordant with germline, which a read error may explain. This chain links TRBV2 with TRBJ1-2; 9 nucleotides align to TRBD1. In germline, CDR1 is SNHLY, CDR2 FYNNEI. The CDR3 has 14 residues. The CDR3 DNA reads TGTGCCAGCAGTGGCCGGGACAGGGACTACGGCTACACCTTC. Amino acids: CASSGRDRDYGYTF.

V gene TRBV2 combines with J gene TRBJ2-2; tentative D call: TRBD1 (6 bases). Trimming stripped 5 bases from V and 4 bases from J, with 11 bases between. The CDR3 covers 14 residues. Germline CDR1 SNHLY, CDR2 FYNNEI. DNA for the CDR3: TGTGCCAGCAGTACTACAGGGTTCACCGGGGAGCTGTTTTTT. It translates to CASSTTGFTGELFF. The variable domain in full, completed from reference TRBV2 and TRBJ2-2, reads EPEVTQTPSHQVTQMGQEVILRCVPISNHLYFYWYRQILGQKVEFLVSFYNNEISEKSEIFDDQFSVERPDGSNFTLKIRSTKLEDSAMYFCASSTTGFTGELFFGEGSRLTVL.

The chain carries TRBV5-1 and TRBJ1-4; 7 positions agree with TRBD1. CDR3 length: 16 residues. Looked up from germline, CDR1 is SGHRS and CDR2 is YFSETQ. With V trimmed by 0 bases and J by 4 bases, 6 bases remained unmatched. The CDR3 reads CASSLATGTDNEKLFF. The CDR3 DNA follows: TGCGCCAGCAGCTTGGCCACTGGGACAGATAATGAAAAACTGTTTTTT.

This clone was found a few times. The chain is built from TRBV7-9 and TRBJ1-1; D perhaps matches TRBD1 (6 bases). CDR3 size: 14 residues. Germline-derived CDR1 and CDR2 are SEHNR and FQNEAQ (reference sequence). V was clipped by 5 bases and J by 1 base, with 11 bases between them. The CDR3 coding sequence is TGTGCCAGCAGCCACGACAGGCGGAACACTGAAGCTTTCTTT. Its protein product is CASSHDRRNTEAFF.

The V and J genes are TRBV4-1 and TRBJ2-3; D possibly corresponds to TRBD2 (5 bases). Trimming left V 4 bases short and J 5 bases short, with 16 bases between. Per the germline V gene, CDR1 is MGHRA and CDR2 is YSYEKL. The CDR3 spans 15 residues. CDR3 DNA: TGCGCCAGCAGCCTAACGGGCCAACTAGGAGATACGCAGTATTTT. It encodes CASSLTGQLGDTQYF.

The chain recombines TRBV7-3 with TRBJ2-1; 7 bases are shared with TRBD1. V lost 5 bases and J lost 6; bases outside the gene matches: 4. The V gene's germline CDR1 is SGHTA and CDR2 FQGTGA. The CDR3 sequence is 13 residues long. CDR3 nucleotide sequence: TGTGCCAGCAGCCCACAGGGGTTCAATGAGCAGTTCTTC. This gives the protein CASSPQGFNEQFF.

V gene TRBV28 combines with J gene TRBJ2-3, with D possibly called TRBD1 or TRBD2 (6 bases each). This CDR3 contains 14 residues. V lost 5 bases, J lost 4 bases, and 13 bases lay in between. Germline V gene data show CDR1 as MDHEN and CDR2 as SYDVKM. The chain's CDR3 is CASSTGRGADTQYF. For the CDR3, the DNA is TGTGCCAGCAGTACGGGAAGGGGGGCAGATACGCAGTATTTT.

The gene calls are TRBV7-9 and TRBJ1-3; D remains unclear. The CDR3 spans 14 residues. CDR1 is SEHNR, CDR2 FQNEAQ, per germline (reference sequence). Deletions cut 1 base from V and 8 bases from J, with 12 bases between. The CDR3 sequence: CASSLGGGLHTIYF. CDR3 sequence (DNA): TGTGCCAGCAGCTTAGGAGGCGGGCTCCACACCATATATTTT.

The gene calls are TRBV28 and TRBJ1-4; D not certain. The germline V gene has CDR1 MDHEN and CDR2 SYDVKM. V was pared by 6 bases and J by 3 bases, with 17 bases between. This CDR3 spans 16 amino acids. Here the CDR3 DNA reads TGTGCCAGCAGCCTCAACAGTTACGAGGCTAATGAAAAACTGTTTTTT. This codes for CASSLNSYEANEKLFF.

The CDR3 DNA reads as TGTGCCAGCAGCATAGACAGCTATGGCTACACCTTC. Protein product: CASSIDSYGYTF. This sequence joins TRBV7-9 and TRBJ1-2; D possibly corresponds to TRBD1 (5 bases). Between the trimmed V and J ends, which lost 5 bases and 4 bases, there was a span of 8 bases. Looked up from germline, CDR1 is SEHNR and CDR2 is FQNEAQ (reference sequence). This CDR3 has 12 amino acids.

This rearrangement joins TRBV24-1 to TRBJ2-5; TRBD1 is a possible D gene (6 bases). Trimming took 4 bases from V and 5 from J, leaving 19 bases between them. This CDR3 comprises 16 residues. Germline V gene lookup returns CDR1 KGHDR and CDR2 SFDVKD. The DNA of the CDR3 is TGTGCCACCAGTGACTCGGGACAAGGGGCAGGGGAGACCCAGTACTTC. This encodes CATSDSGQGAGETQYF.

CDR3 sequence: CASSPGSTATLYEQYF. CDR3 sequence (DNA): TGTGCCAGCAGCCCCGGTTCGACAGCTACCCTCTACGAGCAGTACTTC. The chain carries TRBV7-9 and TRBJ2-7; TRBD1 might be the D (5 bases). V lost 5 bases to trimming and J lost 3 bases, with 20 bases between them. CDR3 length: 16 amino acids. Germline loops: CDR1 SEHNR, CDR2 FQNEAQ (reference sequence).

J is TRBJ2-7 and V is TRBV6-2 or TRBV6-3; D remains ambiguous. CDR1 and CDR2 (germline): MNHEY, SVGEGT. The CDR3 contains 11 residues. V was trimmed by 6 bases and J by 0 bases, leaving 3 bases between them. CDR3 in amino acids: CASSRSYEQYF. The CDR3 nucleotides are TGTGCCAGCAGCCGCTCCTACGAGCAGTACTTC.

The chain couples TRBV28 to TRBJ2-7; a weak D match, TRBD2 (5 bases). V was cut by 5 bases and J by 2 bases, with 10 bases left in between. Germline V gives CDR1 MDHEN, CDR2 SYDVKM. This CDR3 is built from 13 residues. The CDR3 DNA reads as TGTGCCAGCAGTCCTGGGGAGACCTACGAGCAGTACTTC. It translates to CASSPGETYEQYF.

The gene calls are TRBV11-2 and TRBJ1-4; D is unresolved. The CDR3 sequence is 15 residues long. With 5 bases removed from V and 0 bases from J, the gap between germline ends came to 10 bases. From germline, CDR1 is SGHAT and CDR2 FQNNGV. The DNA of the CDR3 is TGTGCCAGCAGCCCTGAACGGTCAACTAATGAAAAACTGTTTTTT. It is translated as CASSPERSTNEKLFF.

V and J are TRBV28 and TRBJ2-5, with D perhaps matching TRBD1 or TRBD2 (6 bases each). Between the trimmed V and J ends, which lost 10 bases and 2 bases, there was a span of 14 bases. This CDR3 contains 13 residues. CDR1 is MDHEN and CDR2 is SYDVKM in the germline V gene. The CDR3 loop reads CAIRRGRQETQYF. The CDR3 coding sequence is TGTGCCATCAGAAGGGGGAGGCAAGAGACCCAGTACTTC.

CDR3: CASSSRDRGGETQYF. The CDR3 nucleotides read TGTGCCAGCAGCTCCCGGGACAGGGGAGGTGAGACCCAGTACTTC. V and J are TRBV5-8 and TRBJ2-5; 10 bases fit TRBD1. J gave up 5 bases and V 3 bases, and 7 bases lay outside the gene matches. The germline V gene has CDR1 SGHTS and CDR2 YDEGEE. The CDR3 covers 15 residues.

The chain carries TRBV4-1 and TRBJ2-1; 8 bases fit TRBD2. V lost 8 bases to trimming and J lost 0 bases; unmatched junction nucleotides: 9. From germline, CDR1 is MGHRA and CDR2 YSYEKL. The CDR3 length is 16 residues. CDR3 bases: TGCGCCAGCTCATGGGCGGGGGGAAGCTCCTACAATGAGCAGTTCTTC. It codes for CASSWAGGSSYNEQFF.